This section outlines one TCR beta chain sequence together with its context. Its specificity is unknown. PCR involved 60 Vbeta and 13 Jbeta primers. Using immunoSEQ multiplex PCR, the repertoire was profiled, and TCRdb retains in-frame clones only, with some absent. The sample consists of roughly 100,000 clones, around 80% of them appearing once. This specimen comes from a study of cytomegalovirus exposure and HLA in healthy donors. The study's findings and limits: When a later analysis compared HLA-associated TCR beta chains with equally common others, the HLA-associated chains turned out to be more clonally expanded and to have lower generation probabilities. Accurate prediction of most subjects' HLA-A and HLA-B alleles from TCR beta sequences was reported. Information on immune exposure was restricted to one variable (CMV serostatus).

The V gene end was trimmed by 2 bases and the J gene end by 2 bases; junction bases not matched to a gene: 5. Germline V gene data show CDR1 as SGHVS and CDR2 as FQNEAQ. CDR3 length: 17 amino acids. The chain is built from TRBV7-8 and TRBJ2-7; TRBD2 matches 14 bases. Sequenced: PBMCs. The sequence was obtained from a middle-aged woman in good health and CMV-seronegative. For the CDR3, the DNA is TGTGCCAGCAGCTTATGGGCGACTAGCGGGAGGGCCTACGAGCAGTACTTC. This sequence encodes CASSLWATSGRAYEQYF.